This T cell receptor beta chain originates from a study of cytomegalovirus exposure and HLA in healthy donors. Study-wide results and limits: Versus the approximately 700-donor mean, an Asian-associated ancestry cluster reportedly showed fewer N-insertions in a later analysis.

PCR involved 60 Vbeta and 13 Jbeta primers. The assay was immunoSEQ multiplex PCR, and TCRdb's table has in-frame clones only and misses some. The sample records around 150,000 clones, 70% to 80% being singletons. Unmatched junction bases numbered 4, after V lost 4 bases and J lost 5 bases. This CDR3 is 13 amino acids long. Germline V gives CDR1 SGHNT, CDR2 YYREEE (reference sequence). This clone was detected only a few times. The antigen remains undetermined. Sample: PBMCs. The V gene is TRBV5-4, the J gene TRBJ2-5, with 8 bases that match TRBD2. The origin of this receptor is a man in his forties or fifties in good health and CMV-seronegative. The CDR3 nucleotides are TGTGCCAGCAGCAGAGTAGCGGGGGAGACCCAGTACTTC. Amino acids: CASSRVAGETQYF.